This T cell receptor (beta chain) was recorded in a study of T cells in Graves' hyperthyroidism and ophthalmopathy. A patient was excluded if there was uncontrolled infection, other autoimmune disease, pregnancy or lactation. Amplified TCR beta CDR3 regions came from RNA transcripts. TCR CDR3 regions were first amplified by RT-PCR with HTBI primers. TCRdb re-called the multiplex PCR reads through MiXCR, storing one row per CDR3 protein. The table lists hundreds of thousands of distinct CDR3 sequences, around 19% of them singletons. This clonotype has only a few counts. The germline V gene has CDR1 GTSNPN and CDR2 SVGIG (reference sequence). The length of the CDR3 is 15 residues. V was pared by 0 bases and J by 8 bases, with 7 bases of the junction left unmatched.

This clonotype originated in a woman aged 45-65 years with Graves' hyperthyroidism that later progressed to Graves' ophthalmopathy. Specimen: blood. V and J are TRBV30 and TRBJ2-1; 10 nucleotides line up with TRBD2. The CDR3 loop reads CAWSVQAGGPDEQFF. The CDR3, as DNA: TGTGCCTGGAGTGTACAAGCGGGGGGGCCCGATGAGCAGTTCTTC.